Presented here are 8 T cell receptor beta chains from one specimen sequenced in a study of Graves' ophthalmopathy and Graves' hyperthyroidism. RNA transcripts served as template for amplifying TCR beta CDR3 sequences. Following a first-round RT-PCR that used HTBI primers, a second-round multiplex PCR was carried out. TCRdb independently ran MiXCR on the multiplex PCR reads; one entry per CDR3 protein. The repertoire holds more than 1,000,000 distinct CDR3 sequences, with 35% to 40% as singletons. Sequenced material: peripheral blood or thyroid tissue (not recorded which). The receptors here all came from an adult man with Graves' hyperthyroidism.

This clonotype occurred a few times. V usage is TRBV7-9 and J usage is TRBJ1-1, with D maybe TRBD1 (5 bases). Trimming pared 6 bases from V and 5 bases from J, leaving 16 bases between. This CDR3 contains 14 residues. Germline-derived CDR1 and CDR2 are SEHNR and FQNEAQ (reference sequence). CDR3 in amino acids: CASRPGTRRTEAFF. For the CDR3, the DNA is TGTGCCAGCAGACCCGGGACCCGGAGAACTGAAGCTTTCTTT.

Points on this clonotype: A much more abundant neighbour one base away suggests this may be a read error. The rearrangement joins TRBV20-1 to TRBJ2-7; D gene uncertain. CDR1 and CDR2 from the germline V gene are DFQATT and SNEGSKA (reference sequence). The CDR3 extends over 14 amino acids. The V gene lost 3 bases and the J gene lost 2 bases, with 14 bases spanning the gap. The CDR3 region has the DNA TGCAGTGCTAGCGTCGTAGGCCCAGCCTACGAGCAGTACTTC. Encoded protein: CSASVVGPAYEQYF.

CDR3 nucleotides: TGTGCCAGCAACGGGGCAGGGGGCTATAGCAATCAGCCCCAGCATTTT. Protein sequence: CASNGAGGYSNQPQHF. V gene TRBV2 combines with J gene TRBJ1-5; TRBD1 aligns across 8 bases. Per germline, CDR1 SNHLY and CDR2 FYNNEI. V dropped 7 bases and J dropped 0; count of bases not matched to a gene: 8. CDR3 length: 16 amino acids.

The CDR3 bases are TGCGCCAGCAGGGTCTCTGGAAACACCATATATTTT. Amino acid sequence: CASRVSGNTIYF. The chain uses TRBV10-1 and TRBJ1-3; no clear D. The V gene's germline CDR1 is WNHNN and CDR2 SYGVQD (reference sequence). V lost 6 bases and J 0 bases, leaving 3 bases between the germline ends. The CDR3 is 12 amino acids.

The chain recombines TRBV10-3 with TRBJ1-1; maybe TRBD1 (5 bases). The CDR3 loop spans 13 amino acids. The germline V gene has CDR1 ENHRY and CDR2 SYGVKD. The V gene lost 10 bases and the J gene lost 3 bases, with 15 bases spanning the gap. CDR3 amino acids: CASRAGTDTEAFF. The CDR3 nucleotides read TGTGCCAGCAGAGCCGGGACCGACACTGAAGCTTTCTTT.

This clonotype was recorded many times. The chain is built from TRBV10-3 and TRBJ1-6; 9 bases are shared with TRBD1. The J segment lost 7 bases and the V segment lost 1 base, leaving 8 bases of the junction unmatched. The length of the CDR3 is 17 residues. Per germline, CDR1 ENHRY and CDR2 SYGVKD. The CDR3 loop is CAISELHGTGWNSPLHF. In nucleotides, the CDR3 is TGTGCCATCAGTGAGTTACACGGGACAGGGTGGAATTCACCCCTCCACTTT.

The chain employs TRBV5-1 and TRBJ2-5; no reliable D call. The V gene lost 0 bases and the J gene lost 2 bases, with 8 bases spanning the gap. The germline V gene encodes CDR1 SGHRS and CDR2 YFSETQ. CDR3 length: 14 amino acids. The CDR3 spells CASSLATPQETQYF. CDR3 bases: TGCGCCAGCAGCTTGGCCACACCGCAAGAGACCCAGTACTTC.

The chain employs TRBV10-3 and TRBJ2-7, with unresolved D. CDR3 length: 16 residues. The V gene's germline CDR1 is ENHRY and CDR2 SYGVKD. V lost 4 bases, J lost 2 bases, and 18 bases lay in between. The CDR3 loop is CAISARLTRGTYEQYF. The DNA for the CDR3 is TGTGCCATCAGTGCTAGACTGACCCGTGGGACCTACGAGCAGTACTTC.